The clone carrying this TCR beta chain was recorded only once. Its antigen remains unknown. The source of the sample is a study of a mutant IDH1 vaccine in newly diagnosed glioma. Study as a whole: Vaccination began 4-6 weeks post radiotherapy alone, or with temozolomide cycles. Every participant had undergone radiotherapy, temozolomide, or both before, and most underwent both.

V dropped 6 bases and J dropped 0 bases, with 13 bases sitting between them. CDR3 size: 15 residues. Germline assignment: CDR1 SEHNR and CDR2 FQNEAQ (reference sequence). Some clones are missing from TCRdb's copy, which holds only in-frame ones; the method was immunoSEQ multiplex PCR. There are 23,000 or so clones in the sample; roughly 85% occur only once, and about 8.2% lies in the top ten. Overall study results and limits: Researchers report vaccine-induced immune responses in approximately 93% of patients.

Sample time point: week 11, during vaccination. Every vaccination contained 300 ug of the mutant IDH1 20-mer peptide and was paired with topical imiquimod. There were new WHO grade 3 or 4 astrocytomas in the donors, and these were IDH1-mutant and ATRX-lost. The TCR was taken from a man aged 40-55 years with glioma. The starting material was PBMCs, obtained from a glioma patient whose treatment included an IDH1 peptide vaccine. The gene calls are TRBV7-9 and TRBJ2-3; no clear D gene. As DNA, the CDR3 is TGTGCCAGCAGTCGACCTTCTACTAGCACAGATACGCAGTATTTT. Translating it yields CASSRPSTSTDTQYF.